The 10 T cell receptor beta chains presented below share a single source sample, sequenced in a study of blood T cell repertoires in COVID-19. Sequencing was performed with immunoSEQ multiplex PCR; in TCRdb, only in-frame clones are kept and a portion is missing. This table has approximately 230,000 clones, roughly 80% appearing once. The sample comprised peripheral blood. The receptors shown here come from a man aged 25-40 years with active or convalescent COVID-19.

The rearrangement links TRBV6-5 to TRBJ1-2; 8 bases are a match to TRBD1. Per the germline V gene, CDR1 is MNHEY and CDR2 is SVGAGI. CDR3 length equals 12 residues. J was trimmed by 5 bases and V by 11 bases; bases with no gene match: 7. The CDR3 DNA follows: TGTGCCTTCCAGGGGGCAGAGTATGGCTACACCTTC. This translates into CAFQGAEYGYTF.

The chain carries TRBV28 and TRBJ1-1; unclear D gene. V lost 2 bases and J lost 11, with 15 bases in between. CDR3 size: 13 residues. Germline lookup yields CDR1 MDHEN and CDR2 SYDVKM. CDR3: CASSLKILGWAFF. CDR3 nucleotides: TGTGCCAGCAGTTTAAAGATACTAGGATGGGCTTTCTTT.

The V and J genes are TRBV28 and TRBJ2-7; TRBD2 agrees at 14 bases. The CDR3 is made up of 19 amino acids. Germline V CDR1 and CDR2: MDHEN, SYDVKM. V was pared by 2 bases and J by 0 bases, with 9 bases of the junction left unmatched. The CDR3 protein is CASSLAGLAGAPPSYEQYF. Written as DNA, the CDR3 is TGTGCCAGCAGTTTAGCGGGACTAGCGGGAGCCCCACCCTCCTACGAGCAGTACTTC. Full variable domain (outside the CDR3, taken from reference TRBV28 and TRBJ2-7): DVKVTQSSRYLVKRTGEKVFLECVQDMDHENMFWYRQDPGLGLRLIYFSYDVKMKEKGDIPEGYSVSREKKERFSLILESASTNQTSMYLCASSLAGLAGAPPSYEQYFGPGTRLTVT.

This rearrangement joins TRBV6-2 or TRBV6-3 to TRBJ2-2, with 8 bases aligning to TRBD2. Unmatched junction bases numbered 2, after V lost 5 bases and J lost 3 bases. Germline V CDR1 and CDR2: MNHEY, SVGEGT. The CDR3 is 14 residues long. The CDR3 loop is CASSRLAYTGELFF. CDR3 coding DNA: TGTGCCAGCAGTCGACTAGCGTACACCGGGGAGCTGTTTTTT.

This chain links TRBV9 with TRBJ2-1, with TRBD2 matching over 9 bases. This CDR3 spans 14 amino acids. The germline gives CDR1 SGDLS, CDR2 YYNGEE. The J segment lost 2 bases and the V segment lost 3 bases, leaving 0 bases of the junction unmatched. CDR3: CASSASGTYNEQFF. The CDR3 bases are TGTGCCAGCAGCGCTAGCGGGACCTACAATGAGCAGTTCTTC.

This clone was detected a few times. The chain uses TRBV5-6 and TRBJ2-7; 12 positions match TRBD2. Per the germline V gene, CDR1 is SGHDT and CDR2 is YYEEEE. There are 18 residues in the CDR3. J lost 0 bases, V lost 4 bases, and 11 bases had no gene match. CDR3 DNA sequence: TGTGCCAGCAGCCCCTGCGGGCTAGCGGGAGGGGACTCCTACGAGCAGTACTTC. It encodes CASSPCGLAGGDSYEQYF.

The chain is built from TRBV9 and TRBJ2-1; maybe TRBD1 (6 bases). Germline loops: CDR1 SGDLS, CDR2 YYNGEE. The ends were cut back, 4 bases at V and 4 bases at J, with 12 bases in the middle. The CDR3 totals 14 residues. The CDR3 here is CASSIGQRYNEQFF. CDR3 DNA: TGTGCCAGCAGCATAGGACAGCGATACAATGAGCAGTTCTTC.

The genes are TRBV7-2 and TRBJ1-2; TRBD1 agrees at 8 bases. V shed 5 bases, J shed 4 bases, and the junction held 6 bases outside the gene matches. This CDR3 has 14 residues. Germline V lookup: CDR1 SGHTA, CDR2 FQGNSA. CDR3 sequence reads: CASSTDRGLYGYTF. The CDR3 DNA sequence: TGTGCCAGCAGCACCGACAGGGGACTCTATGGCTACACCTTC.

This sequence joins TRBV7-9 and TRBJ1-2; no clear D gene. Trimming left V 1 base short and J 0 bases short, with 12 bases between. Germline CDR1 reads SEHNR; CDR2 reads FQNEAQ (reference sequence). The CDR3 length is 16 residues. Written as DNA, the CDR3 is TGTGCCAGCAGCTTAGAGGTACGGAGTACTAACTATGGCTACACCTTC. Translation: CASSLEVRSTNYGYTF.

The CDR3 reads CASSLEGDGRIAFF. CDR3 bases: TGCGCCAGCAGCTTGGAGGGGGACGGAAGGATAGCTTTCTTT. The V call is TRBV5-1, the J call TRBJ1-1; tentatively, D is TRBD1 (6 bases). V was pared by 0 bases and J by 10 bases, with 16 bases between. The germline gives CDR1 SGHRS, CDR2 YFSETQ. The CDR3 sequence is 14 residues long.